Below are 15 T cell receptor beta chains sequenced from a single sample in a study of monozygotic twins with cystic fibrosis. Libraries were prepared by immunoSEQ multiplex PCR; TCRdb keeps only in-frame clonotypes and omits some of them. The sample yields 25,000 to 40,000 clones, roughly 97% seen once. Input material: blood. Every receptor here comes from a girl aged 2-10 years with cystic fibrosis.

The chain has TRBV18 and TRBJ2-7; no firm D call. The CDR3 length is 13 residues. CDR1 and CDR2 from the germline V gene are KGHSH and LQKENI. V lost 2 bases and J 6 bases, leaving 11 bases between the germline ends. The CDR3 DNA reads as TGTGCCAGCTCACCAAGCTCAATTGTCGAGCAGTACTTC. This codes for CASSPSSIVEQYF.

The J gene is TRBJ2-1, the V gene TRBV14; D remains ambiguous. Trimming took 1 base from V and 1 from J, leaving 11 bases between them. The CDR3 loop spans 16 amino acids. Germline CDR1 reads SGHDN; CDR2 reads FVKESK. CDR3 in amino acids: CASSQVSRWSYNEQFF. The CDR3 nucleotides are TGTGCCAGCAGCCAAGTATCTCGCTGGTCCTACAATGAGCAGTTCTTC.

The gene calls are TRBV9 and TRBJ2-3, with a possible D match to TRBD2 (6 bases). This CDR3 has 15 residues. Germline CDR1 and CDR2: SGDLS and YYNGEE. V was cut by 4 bases and J by 2 bases, with 14 bases left in between. The CDR3 here is CASSTPGLFTDTQYF. The CDR3 nucleotides read TGTGCCAGCAGCACCCCGGGACTTTTCACAGATACGCAGTATTTT.

J is TRBJ2-2 and V is TRBV11-3, with D possibly matching TRBD1 (5 bases). CDR3 length equals 14 residues. Trimming pared 3 bases from V and 3 bases from J, leaving 8 bases between. The germline V gene encodes CDR1 SGHNT and CDR2 YENEEA. This CDR3 is CASSLIGDTGELFF. The CDR3 DNA sequence: TGTGCCAGCAGCTTGATAGGGGACACCGGGGAGCTGTTTTTT.

J is TRBJ2-7 and V is TRBV19, with 10 bases lining up with TRBD2. The CDR3 length is 14 residues. Germline CDR1 reads LNHDA; CDR2 reads SQIVND (reference sequence). The junction had 8 bases not matched to a gene; V was cut back by 7 bases and J by 5 bases. The CDR3 nucleotides read TGTGCCAGTAAGAAAGCGGGAGGGCCCCACGAGCAGTACTTC. The encoded protein is CASKKAGGPHEQYF.

This rearrangement joins TRBV15 to TRBJ2-7; 7 bases fit TRBD2. The CDR3 sequence is 15 residues long. J gave up 0 bases and V 5 bases, and 7 bases lay outside the gene matches. CDR1 is LNHNV, CDR2 YYDKDF, per germline (reference sequence). The CDR3 loop reads CATSPREASSYEQYF. CDR3 nucleotide sequence: TGTGCCACCAGCCCCCGGGAGGCTAGCTCCTACGAGCAGTACTTC.

This clone is a singleton in its sample. The chain has TRBV5-1 and TRBJ2-7; tentative D call: TRBD1 (5 bases). V dropped 6 bases and J dropped 6 bases, with 16 bases sitting between them. The CDR3 spans 13 residues. CDR1 SGHRS and CDR2 YFSETQ come from the germline V gene. CDR3 sequence (DNA): TGCGCCAGCACCCTCCCAAGCACAGGCGAGCAGTACTTC. Amino acids: CASTLPSTGEQYF.

The chain employs TRBV28 and TRBJ2-2, with a weak D call TRBD2 (6 bases). Looked up from germline, CDR1 is MDHEN and CDR2 is SYDVKM. CDR3 length: 16 residues. Trimming cost V 6 bases and J 7 bases, with 21 bases left between them. CDR3 loop: CASRDSGGRNGGELFF. The CDR3, as DNA: TGTGCCAGCAGGGACTCAGGTGGGAGGAACGGCGGGGAGCTGTTTTTT.

The rearrangement links TRBV4-1 to TRBJ2-3; D not resolved. V was pared by 0 bases and J by 6 bases, with 13 bases between. Germline-derived CDR1 and CDR2 are MGHRA and YSYEKL. The CDR3 sequence is 15 residues long. CDR3 DNA sequence: TGCGCCAGCAGCCAAGATCACGGGTCTAGGGATACGCAGTATTTT. Protein product: CASSQDHGSRDTQYF.

The chain recombines TRBV19 with TRBJ1-2; the match to TRBD1 covers 7 bases. This CDR3 spans 14 amino acids. Germline V gene data show CDR1 as LNHDA and CDR2 as SQIVND (reference sequence). Trimming took 3 bases from V and 7 from J; bases not matched to a gene: 8. CDR3 protein: CASSMKGATIGYTF. The CDR3 region has the DNA TGTGCCAGTAGTATGAAGGGGGCGACTATTGGCTACACCTTC.

The chain uses TRBV10-3 and TRBJ1-2, with 8 positions matching TRBD1. Germline V gene sequence: CDR1 ENHRY, CDR2 SYGVKD. V was clipped by 2 bases and J by 6 bases; unmatched bases: 5. The CDR3 is made up of 14 amino acids. Here the CDR3 reads CAISERQGRDGYTF. The CDR3 DNA follows: TGTGCCATCAGTGAGAGACAGGGGAGGGATGGCTACACCTTC.

V gene TRBV5-1 combines with J gene TRBJ1-2, with TRBD1 as a possible D gene (5 bases). Germline V gene sequence: CDR1 SGHRS, CDR2 YFSETQ. CDR3 length: 13 residues. V gave up 3 bases and J gave up 6 bases, with 12 bases separating them. In DNA form, the CDR3 reads TGCGCCAGCAGCTCAGGGACGGATGATGGCTACACCTTC. Amino acid sequence: CASSSGTDDGYTF.

The chain combines TRBV2 with TRBJ1-1; TRBD1 aligns across 8 bases. Germline V lookup: CDR1 SNHLY, CDR2 FYNNEI. Germline trimming cut 10 bases from V and 4 bases from J; bases unmatched to any gene: 2. The CDR3 is made up of 11 amino acids. CDR3 region: CATTGGTEAFF. The CDR3, as DNA: TGTGCCACCACAGGGGGCACTGAAGCTTTCTTT.

V is TRBV6-1 and J is TRBJ1-1; D unresolved. CDR3 length: 12 residues. Germline CDR1 reads MNHNS; CDR2 reads SASEGT. Trimming stripped 10 bases from V and 1 base from J, with 10 bases between. The chain's CDR3 is CATLGSNTEAFF. The CDR3 nucleotides are TGTGCCACTTTGGGGTCGAACACTGAAGCTTTCTTT.

The V gene is TRBV6-1, the J gene TRBJ1-2; D gene unclear. Trimming took 1 base from V and 3 from J, leaving 9 bases between them. CDR3 length: 14 amino acids. Germline assignment: CDR1 MNHNS and CDR2 SASEGT. The CDR3 nucleotides read TGTGCCAGCAGTGAAGGTAGGGCCTACTATGGCTACACCTTC. Encoded protein: CASSEGRAYYGYTF.